This TCR beta chain was captured by sequencing in a study of siplizumab effects on memory and regulatory T cells. This CDR3 is 11 amino acids long. The ends were cut back, 4 bases at V and 7 bases at J, with 5 bases in the middle. In germline, CDR1 is SEHNR, CDR2 FQNEAQ (reference sequence). The data were produced by immunoSEQ multiplex PCR, yet TCRdb's version contains in-frame clones alone and is incomplete. The data hold about 100,000 clones, with 92% observed a single time. Notes on this clone: Its target is unknown.

Study-wide results and limits: Of the proliferating CD4+ or CD8+ clones, roughly 75-96% lacked a naive or memory phenotype that could be assigned. Proof of suppressive function in proliferating Tregs from siplizumab cultures was not established. Both greater diversity than memory cells and a major contribution to the alloresponse seemed to characterize naive T cells.

The material sequenced was Tregs sorted from blood. This clonotype was sampled from a human donor in good health. The rearrangement uses TRBV7-9 and TRBJ1-3; no clear D gene. CDR3 sequence: CASSWANTIYF. The CDR3 DNA reads as TGTGCCAGCAGCTGGGCTAACACCATATATTTT.